A single sample is the source of the 24 T cell receptor beta chains below, sequenced in a study of blood T cell repertoires in COVID-19. TCRdb's copy holds only in-frame clones and misses some; the assay was immunoSEQ multiplex PCR. Of under 250,000 clones in the sample, roughly 88% were seen once. Sequenced material: PBMCs or T cells enriched from blood (not recorded which). These receptors were collected from a woman aged 25 to 39 who had been exposed to COVID-19.

V and J are TRBV5-1 and TRBJ1-3; D gene uncertain. In germline, CDR1 is SGHRS, CDR2 YFSETQ. V lost 3 bases to trimming and J lost 2 bases, with 9 bases between them. This CDR3 has 14 residues. CDR3 amino acids: CASSYGDPGNTIYF. The DNA for the CDR3 is TGCGCCAGCAGCTATGGAGACCCTGGAAACACCATATATTTT.

This chain joins TRBV30 and TRBJ1-2; D is undetermined. Germline V gene data show CDR1 as GTSNPN and CDR2 as SVGIG (reference sequence). The CDR3 contains 12 residues. The germline V and J ends were trimmed by 0 bases and 8 bases, with 10 bases remaining between them. The CDR3 here is CAWSVNIPGYTF. CDR3 sequence (DNA): TGTGCCTGGAGTGTAAACATTCCAGGCTACACCTTC.

CDR3 amino acids: CASSPRQRGGTGELFF. CDR3 coding DNA: TGCGCCAGCAGCCCACGACAGAGGGGAGGCACCGGGGAGCTGTTTTTT. The V call is TRBV5-1, the J call TRBJ2-2; D is possibly TRBD2 (6 bases). The V gene lost 4 bases and the J gene lost 4 bases, with 17 bases spanning the gap. The CDR3 has 16 residues. Germline CDR1 is SGHRS and CDR2 is YFSETQ.

This chain connects TRBV18 to TRBJ2-2; 10 positions match TRBD2. The germline CDR1 and CDR2 sequences are KGHSH and LQKENI. CDR3 length: 17 residues. V shed 6 bases, J shed 4 bases, and the junction held 11 bases outside the gene matches. In nucleotides, the CDR3 is TGTGCCAGCTCGCCGGCCACTAGCGGGACGGGCACCGGGGAGCTGTTTTTT. As protein: CASSPATSGTGTGELFF.

The CDR3 nucleotides are TGTGCCAGCAGCGTTGAGTTGCGGGTTGCTAATGAAAAACTGTTTTTT. Its translation is CASSVELRVANEKLFF. The chain joins TRBV7-9 to TRBJ1-4; the D is unclear. V lost 5 bases to trimming and J lost 3 bases, with 16 bases between them. CDR1 is SEHNR and CDR2 is FQNEAQ in the germline V gene (reference sequence). This CDR3 contains 16 residues. Full variable domain (remainder filled in from reference TRBV7-9 and TRBJ1-4): DTGVSQNPRHKITKRGQNVTFRCDPISEHNRLYWYRQTLGQGPEFLTYFQNEAQLEKSRLLSDRFSAERPKGSFSTLEIQRTEQGDSAMYLCASSVELRVANEKLFFGSGTQLSVL.

The chain employs TRBV6-5 and TRBJ1-5; D remains unclear. The germline V and J ends were trimmed by 5 bases and 6 bases, with 11 bases remaining between them. This CDR3 is built from 13 residues. The germline CDR1 and CDR2 sequences are MNHEY and SVGAGI. CDR3 DNA: TGTGCCAGCAGTCGGAGTTTGGGTCAGCCCCAGCATTTT. It yields the protein CASSRSLGQPQHF.

V gene TRBV11-2 combines with J gene TRBJ1-2, with TRBD1 identical over 7 bases. CDR1 SGHAT and CDR2 FQNNGV come from the germline V gene. J lost 6 bases, V lost 5 bases, and 9 bases had no gene match. The CDR3 has 14 amino acids. The CDR3 nucleotides read TGTGCCAGCAGCCCGGACAGGATTGGTGATGGCTACACCTTC. Amino acid sequence: CASSPDRIGDGYTF.

This chain joins TRBV7-2 and TRBJ2-5; 7 bases match TRBD2. Per the germline V gene, CDR1 is SGHTA and CDR2 is FQGNSA. CDR3 length: 14 residues. J was trimmed by 2 bases and V by 8 bases; bases with no gene match: 8. The CDR3 DNA sequence: TGTGCCAGCGCCCTAGGAGCGGGGCAAGAGACCCAGTACTTC. It yields the protein CASALGAGQETQYF. The full variable domain, with the rest looked up from reference TRBV7-2 and TRBJ2-5, is GAGVSQSPSNKVTEKGKDVELRCDPISGHTALYWYRQSLGQGLEFLIYFQGNSAPDKSGLPSDRFSAERTGGSVSTLTIQRTQQEDSAVYLCASALGAGQETQYFGPGTRLLVL.

CDR3 region: CASSWGVSEQFF. CDR3 coding DNA: TGCGCCAGCAGCTGGGGGGTCTCCGAGCAGTTCTTC. The genes are TRBV5-1 and TRBJ2-1, with D perhaps matching TRBD2 (6 bases). Germline lookup yields CDR1 SGHRS and CDR2 YFSETQ. This CDR3 comprises 12 residues. V dropped 3 bases and J dropped 10 bases, with 11 bases sitting between them.

The chain recombines TRBV27 with TRBJ2-3; D is perhaps TRBD1 (5 bases). V lost 2 bases, J lost 3 bases, and 12 bases lay in between. From germline, CDR1 is MNHEY and CDR2 SMNVEV (reference sequence). The CDR3 is 15 amino acids. CDR3 sequence reads: CASSLNRQGTDTQYF. In DNA, the CDR3 is TGTGCCAGCAGTTTAAACAGGCAAGGGACAGATACGCAGTATTTT.

This clone is a singleton in its sample. The chain is built from TRBV3-1 (or the pseudogene TRBV3-2) and TRBJ1-5; a weak D match, TRBD1 (6 bases). The CDR3 extends over 15 amino acids. The V end lost 3 bases, the J end lost 0 bases, and 9 bases lay between the germline ends. Looked up from germline, CDR1 is LGHDT and CDR2 is YNNKEL (reference sequence). CDR3 bases: TGTGCCAGCAGCCAGGACAGCGGTAGCAATCAGCCCCAGCATTTT. It encodes CASSQDSGSNQPQHF.

The chain has TRBV15 and TRBJ1-1; D ambiguous. Trimming removed 2 bases at V and 7 bases at J, with 17 bases between. The germline gives CDR1 LNHNV, CDR2 YYDKDF (reference sequence). The CDR3 runs to 15 residues. CDR3 protein: CATSRSVEEGREAFF. Here the CDR3 DNA reads TGTGCCACCAGCAGATCCGTTGAGGAGGGTCGTGAAGCTTTCTTT.

The rearrangement uses TRBV14 and TRBJ2-7, with 8 positions matching TRBD2. Germline values: CDR1 SGHDN, CDR2 FVKESK. V dropped 4 bases and J dropped 4; count of bases not matched to a gene: 9. The CDR3 sequence is 15 residues long. The CDR3 region has the DNA TGTGCCAGCAGCCTTACCGGGACTAGAGATTACGAGCAGTACTTC. The encoded protein is CASSLTGTRDYEQYF.

This chain connects TRBV4-1 to TRBJ2-3; 7 positions match TRBD2. The CDR3 covers 18 residues. Germline CDR1 MGHRA, CDR2 YSYEKL. The V gene end was trimmed by 1 base and the J gene end by 0 bases; junction bases not matched to a gene: 10. The CDR3 DNA is TGCGCCAGCAGCCAAGTTCGGTTGGCTAGCGGCAGCACAGATACGCAGTATTTT. The encoded protein is CASSQVRLASGSTDTQYF.

This clone is a singleton in its sample. V is TRBV19 and J is TRBJ2-5, with TRBD1 identical over 8 bases. V trimming: 5 bases; J trimming: 5 bases; junction bases outside the gene matches: 10. This CDR3 comprises 15 residues. Germline V gene data show CDR1 as LNHDA and CDR2 as SQIVND (reference sequence). CDR3 nucleotide sequence: TGTGCCAGTAGTGCGACGACGGACAGGGTGGAGACCCAGTACTTC. Protein product: CASSATTDRVETQYF.

The chain recombines TRBV15 with TRBJ2-7, with TRBD1 as a possible D gene (6 bases). Between the trimmed V and J ends, which lost 1 base and 3 bases, there was a span of 7 bases. Germline CDR1 and CDR2: LNHNV and YYDKDF (reference sequence). The CDR3 sequence is 13 residues long. The DNA of the CDR3 is TGTGCCACCAGCAGAGGGACAGACTACGAGCAGTACTTC. Translation: CATSRGTDYEQYF.

This chain connects TRBV5-4 to TRBJ1-1; D remains ambiguous. CDR1 and CDR2 (germline): SGHNT, YYREEE (reference sequence). CDR3 length: 14 residues. Trimming pared 1 base from V and 2 bases from J, leaving 9 bases between. CDR3 nucleotides: TGTGCCAGCAGCTTGCCGGGTGATAACACTGAAGCTTTCTTT. Translated: CASSLPGDNTEAFF.

The V and J genes are TRBV2 and TRBJ1-5; the match to TRBD1 covers 7 bases. Per the germline V gene, CDR1 is SNHLY and CDR2 is FYNNEI. J was trimmed by 5 bases and V by 4 bases; bases with no gene match: 14. This CDR3 has 17 residues. The CDR3 DNA reads as TGTGCCAGCAGTGCGGTCCCGGGACAGTCTATTTATCAGCCCCAGCATTTT. Translating it yields CASSAVPGQSIYQPQHF.

V is TRBV7-6 and J is TRBJ1-4; tentatively, D is TRBD1 (5 bases). Trimming removed 5 bases at V and 4 bases at J, with 8 bases between. Germline CDR1 SGHVS, CDR2 FNYEAQ. The length of the CDR3 is 13 residues. CDR3 DNA: TGTGCCAGCAGCCCACAGGTTAATGAAAAACTGTTTTTT. It encodes CASSPQVNEKLFF.

A remark on this clone: Different DNA sequences within this sample yield the same CDR3. This sequence joins TRBV20-1 and TRBJ2-5, with D perhaps TRBD2 (6 bases). With 5 bases removed from V and 5 bases from J, the gap between germline ends came to 9 bases. Germline V lookup: CDR1 DFQATT, CDR2 SNEGSKA (reference sequence). The CDR3 contains 11 residues. CDR3 residues: CSASGVETQYF. The CDR3 DNA reads TGCAGTGCTTCGGGAGTTGAGACCCAGTACTTC.

This rearrangement joins TRBV6-5 to TRBJ1-2, with TRBD1 matching over 8 bases. V lost 6 bases and J lost 5; bases outside the gene matches: 8. Germline V gene data show CDR1 as MNHEY and CDR2 as SVGAGI. CDR3 length: 14 residues. The CDR3 bases are TGTGCCAGCAGCGCCCGGACAGGGACTTATGGCTACACCTTC. As protein: CASSARTGTYGYTF.

The chain recombines TRBV28 with TRBJ1-2, with 8 bases that match TRBD1. Germline CDR1 is MDHEN and CDR2 is SYDVKM. Trimming at V came to 6 bases and at J to 1 base, leaving 10 bases not matched to a gene. The CDR3 is made up of 16 amino acids. Here the CDR3 reads CASRGSRQGINYGYTF. The DNA for the CDR3 is TGTGCCAGCAGGGGGTCACGACAGGGGATTAACTATGGCTACACCTTC.

This clone was observed a single time. V usage is TRBV30 and J usage is TRBJ2-3; the D gene is possibly TRBD2 (5 bases). The CDR3 runs 13 residues. CDR1 GTSNPN and CDR2 SVGIG come from the germline V gene (reference sequence). Trimming took off 1 base at V and 7 bases at J, with 12 bases between the two ends. CDR3 amino acids: CAWSGGSGNTQYF. DNA of the CDR3: TGTGCCTGGAGTGGTGGGAGTGGGAATACGCAGTATTTT.

The chain carries TRBV19 and TRBJ2-2, with D possibly matching TRBD2 (5 bases). CDR3 length: 16 residues. The germline V gene encodes CDR1 LNHDA and CDR2 SQIVND (reference sequence). Deletions cut 2 bases from V and 0 bases from J, with 10 bases between. For the CDR3, the DNA is TGTGCCAGTAGTATAAGGACCGGGACGAACACCGGGGAGCTGTTTTTT. This codes for CASSIRTGTNTGELFF.